Following are 13 T cell receptor delta chains from one sample sequenced in a study of γδ T cells in repeated Plasmodium falciparum infection. Bulk repertoires came from Vgamma9/Vdelta2+ or Vdelta2-negative gammadelta T cells flow-sorted from PBMC. TCRdb reprocessed the multiplex PCR reads using CATT. The table has over 90,000 delta-chain clones, 0.85% to 1% seen once. Sequenced material: gamma-delta T cells from blood. The receptor source for this set is a pool of human donors (malaria-infected and uninfected, not separated).

To note about this clone: The TCRdb record carries a much larger clone's protein, which differs from this DNA's translation at residue 17; a read error is the likely cause, and the protein listed here is the DNA translation. The rearrangement joins TRDV1 to TRDJ1; 7 nucleotides line up with TRDD3. The CDR3 sequence is 20 residues long. Germline CDR1 and CDR2: TSWWSYY and QGS. CDR3 bases: TGTGCTCTTGGGGAACGCAATAAGTTTGGGGGACCCTTGTACACCGATAGACTCATCTTT. This translates into CALGERNKFGGPLYTDRLIF.

A word on this clone: The TCRdb protein comes from a much larger clone and disagrees with this DNA's translation at residue 10, likely due to a read error; the protein given here is derived from the DNA. V usage is TRDV1 and J usage is TRDJ1, with a tentative D call TRDD2 (5 bases). CDR3 length: 15 residues. Between the trimmed V and J ends, which lost 4 bases and 4 bases, there was a span of 16 bases. From germline, CDR1 is TSWWSYY and CDR2 QGS. The CDR3 reads CALGGPYTDIDKLIF. CDR3 in DNA: TGTGCTCTTGGGGGCCCCTACACGGACATCGATAAACTCATCTTT.

This chain joins TRDV2 and TRDJ1; 11 positions match TRDD3. The J gene was missing in TCRdb and was found by matching the end of the DNA to germline. This CDR3 region has 19 residues. J lost 2 bases, V lost 0 bases, and 13 bases had no gene match. From germline, CDR1 is GEAIGNYY and CDR2 EKD. CDR3 loop: CACDTGSLLGDSTTDKLIF. Written as DNA, the CDR3 is TGTGCCTGTGACACCGGCTCCCTACTGGGGGATAGCACGACCGATAAACTCATCTTT.

Note on this clone: Translating this DNA gives a protein that differs at residue 3 from the TCRdb one, which belongs to a much larger clone; a read error is likely, and the protein shown is this translation. The rearrangement links TRDV1 to TRDJ1, with 13 positions matching TRDD3. Losses at the gene ends were 10 bases for V and 1 base for J; bases not matched to a gene: 27. The CDR3 consists of 22 residues. Germline CDR1 TSWWSYY, CDR2 QGS. The CDR3 is CAPGNGIPTGGYEWFRTDKLIF. CDR3 nucleotides: TGTGCTCCTGGAAACGGGATCCCTACTGGGGGATACGAGTGGTTCCGCACCGATAAACTCATCTTT.

A word on this clone: This likely traces to a read error, being one base from a far larger clone. The sample holds other DNA sequences that translate to the same CDR3. The chain joins TRDV1 to TRDJ1; 9 bases are a match to TRDD3. In germline, CDR1 is TSWWSYY, CDR2 QGS. The CDR3 sequence is 20 residues long. The CDR3 here is CALGEPASVVWGIYTDKLIF. CDR3 nucleotide sequence: TGTGCCCTTGGGGAACCAGCCTCAGTAGTCTGGGGGATTTACACCGATAAACTCATCTTT.

As for this clone: This probably arose from a read error, given a far larger clone one base away. The sample carries other DNA sequences with the same CDR3. There is no J gene call, but TRDV2 is given as the V gene; TRDD3, as called in the table, went unchecked against the DNA. This CDR3 is built from 16 residues. Germline V gene data show CDR1 as GEAIGNYY and CDR2 as EKD. The CDR3 DNA reads TGTGCCTGTGACAGCGTCGCCCAGGATAGGACCGATAAGCTCATCTTT. It is translated as CACDSVAQDRTDKLIF.

This clone was seen ten or more times. This specimen includes other DNA sequences encoding the same CDR3. The V gene is TRDV1; the J gene was not called; TRDD3 was called by the table and not checked on the DNA. The CDR3 loop spans 17 amino acids. From germline, CDR1 is TSWWSYY and CDR2 QGS. CDR3 in amino acids: CALGELSWGLCTDKLIF. As DNA, the CDR3 is TGTGCTCTTGGGGAACTGTCTTGGGGGTTGTGCACCGATAAACTCATCTTC.

This clone was observed a few times. It differs at one base from a far larger clone, so likely a read error. The same CDR3 can be traced to other DNA sequences in this sample. The chain carries TRDV1 and TRDJ1; TRDD3 is a possible D gene (7 bases). TCRdb gives no J gene; it was assigned here by matching the DNA to germline. CDR1 and CDR2 (germline): TSWWSYY, QGS. The CDR3 runs 18 residues. CDR3 DNA: TGTGCCCTTGGGGAAAGGCCTTCCCGTGACCTGGGGGCTCTTAAACTCATCTTT. This encodes CALGERPSRDLGALKLIF.

Points on this clone: With only one base between it and a far larger clone, this is likely a read error. Other nucleotide sequences from this sample produce the same CDR3. The chain links TRDV1 to TRDJ1, with 8 positions matching TRDD3. The J gene, not given by TCRdb, was assigned here from a germline match of the nucleotide sequence. The CDR3 has 27 amino acids. The germline V gene has CDR1 TSWWSYY and CDR2 QGS. CDR3 bases: TGCGCTCTTGGGGAACTAGTATTTTGTCTCCTAGGCCCCCCAACTGGGGGTCCTACTTTGTACACCGATAAACTCATCTTT. Protein product: CALGELVFCLLGPPTGGPTLYTDKLIF.

This clone was observed at least ten times. The protein recorded in TCRdb does not match the translated DNA at residue 13; the protein presented here comes from translating the DNA. The V gene is TRDV2, the J gene TRDJ1, with TRDD3 as a possible D gene (6 bases). No J segment appears in TCRdb, so it was assigned here by matching the sequence to germline. From germline, CDR1 is GEAIGNYY and CDR2 EKD. CDR3 length: 16 amino acids. CDR3 DNA sequence: TGTGCCTGTGATCAGGTGGGGGTTATAAACACCGATAGACTCATCTTT. This codes for CACDQVGVINTDRLIF.

On this clone itself: This DNA's translation differs at residue 14 from TCRdb's protein, which comes from a much larger clone; a read error is likely, and the protein shown is translated from the DNA. The rearrangement uses TRDV2 and TRDJ1; 13 nucleotides match TRDD3. Here the J gene was assigned by germline matching of the DNA, as TCRdb has none. J gave up 7 bases and V 0 bases, and 13 bases lay outside the gene matches. CDR3 length equals 18 residues. In germline, CDR1 is GEAIGNYY, CDR2 EKD. The CDR3 DNA follows: TGTGCCTGTGACACCATTATACTGGGGGATACGCGCTCCGGTAAACTCATCTTT. Protein: CACDTIILGDTRSGKLIF.

This clone occurred many times. TCRdb's entry gives the protein of a much larger clone, which mismatches this DNA's translation at residue 19, likely from a read error; the protein reported here is translated from the DNA. The V and J genes are TRDV1 and TRDJ1; TRDD3 aligns across 10 bases. Germline lookup yields CDR1 TSWWSYY and CDR2 QGS. The CDR3 runs to 20 residues. The DNA of the CDR3 is TGTGCTCTTGGGTGTCCTTCCCTCGGACTTACTGGGGGATGCACCGATAAACTCACCTTT. This encodes CALGCPSLGLTGGCTDKLTF.

Concerning this clone itself: The protein TCRdb lists belongs to a much larger clone and differs from this DNA's translation at residue 15, which points to a read error; the protein shown is made from the DNA. With the J gene uncalled, the V gene is TRDV2; the D segment call TRDD3 is taken from the table without a DNA check. CDR3 length equals 16 residues. The germline V gene has CDR1 GEAIGNYY and CDR2 EKD. CDR3 DNA: TGTGCCTGTGACCCCCTAATGGGGGATACGACCGATAAACTCACCTTT. Translating it yields CACDPLMGDTTDKLTF.